This TCR beta chain was captured by sequencing in a study of T-cell reconstitution after alpha-beta-depleted transplantation in children. This clonotype was counted between two and nine times. V was trimmed by 0 bases and J by 4 bases, leaving 11 bases between them. The CDR3 is made up of 15 amino acids. Germline V gives CDR1 SGDLS, CDR2 YYNGEE. Preparation of the TCRbeta library used unique molecular identifiers. TCRdb redid the calling of the PCR reads with MiXCR, one entry per CDR3 protein. The top ten clones hold less than 4.5% of a sample with over 550,000 distinct CDR3 sequences, roughly a tenth of them seen once.

The sequence came from a human donor who donated a stem cell graft to a child with acute myeloid leukemia. The sequencing here drew on PBMCs from the stem cell graft donor, taken from the stem cell graft. The rearrangement joins TRBV9 to TRBJ2-1; D might be TRBD2 (5 bases). CDR3 DNA: TGTGCCAGCAGCGTAGATCCGGGGAATTACAATGAGCAGTTCTTC. Its protein product is CASSVDPGNYNEQFF.